The 28 T cell receptor beta chains listed next were all sequenced from one sample in a study of cytomegalovirus exposure and HLA in healthy donors (TCRdb year 2017). The library relied on the immunoSEQ multiplex PCR assay. A mixture of 60 forward primers for TCR Vbeta segments and 13 reverse primers for TCR Jbeta segments was used in the multiplex PCR. In TCRdb, the immuneACCESS table is reduced to in-frame sequences with V and J assigned. These tables do not hold every clone; where another copy was compared, an unresolved V gene accounts for under half, and the others remain unexplained. This sample holds roughly 90,000 clones; around three quarters were observed only once. Around 4.3% of the sample rests with the top ten. The sequencing sample was made of PBMCs. The receptors come from a woman between 35 and 50 years old in good health and CMV-seropositive.

This chain joins TRBV28 and TRBJ2-7, with 9 positions matching TRBD1. Germline CDR1 MDHEN, CDR2 SYDVKM. This CDR3 is built from 14 residues. The V and J ends lost 3 bases and 5 bases, in that order; junction bases with no gene match: 5. In nucleotides, the CDR3 is TGTGCCAGCAGTTTCACAGGGGGCAGGAACGAGCAGTACTTC. It yields the protein CASSFTGGRNEQYF. Combining the CDR3 with reference TRBV28 and TRBJ2-7 gives the whole variable domain DVKVTQSSRYLVKRTGEKVFLECVQDMDHENMFWYRQDPGLGLRLIYFSYDVKMKEKGDIPEGYSVSREKKERFSLILESASTNQTSMYLCASSFTGGRNEQYFGPGTRLTVT.

This clone was seen more than once but under ten times. The chain is built from TRBV21-1 and TRBJ2-7; TRBD2 is taken as the D call from the table, unchecked against the DNA. TRBV21-1 is termed a pseudogene. This CDR3 comprises 20 residues. The CDR3 is CASSKAVIGLAGVYYYEQYF. The CDR3 DNA sequence: TGTGCCAGCAGCAAAGCGGTGATAGGACTAGCGGGAGTTTACTACTACGAGCAGTACTTC.

The gene calls are TRBV27 and TRBJ1-2; the D gene is possibly TRBD1 (6 bases). This CDR3 is 15 amino acids long. V gave up 3 bases and J gave up 0 bases, with 11 bases separating them. Germline V CDR1 and CDR2: MNHEY, SMNVEV (reference sequence). CDR3 amino acids: CASSFSDRTNYGYTF. DNA of the CDR3: TGTGCCAGCAGTTTCTCCGACAGGACTAACTATGGCTACACCTTC.

V is TRBV13 and J is TRBJ2-1, with 9 bases matching TRBD2. Germline CDR1 reads PRHDT; CDR2 reads FYEKMQ (reference sequence). The V gene end was trimmed by 1 base and the J gene end by 9 bases; junction bases not matched to a gene: 16. The CDR3 spans 18 residues. This CDR3 reads CASSLDPWASGMPGEQFF. CDR3 DNA sequence: TGTGCCAGCAGCTTAGATCCCTGGGCTAGCGGGATGCCTGGTGAGCAGTTCTTC.

V usage is TRBV7-8 and J usage is TRBJ2-1, with 8 bases fitting TRBD1. J gave up 3 bases and V 6 bases, and 19 bases lay outside the gene matches. The CDR3 consists of 19 residues. CDR1 and CDR2 (germline): SGHVS, FQNEAQ. CDR3 residues: CASSSYREANRGIYNEQFF. DNA of the CDR3: TGTGCCAGCAGTTCCTATCGTGAGGCGAACAGGGGGATCTACAATGAGCAGTTCTTC.

The CDR3 region is CASTPQRAGGYTF. CDR3 bases: TGTGCCAGCACCCCCCAGCGGGCGGGCGGCTACACCTTC. The chain uses TRBV5-5 and TRBJ1-2; D is ambiguous. Trimming shortened V by 6 bases and J by 8 bases, and 17 bases separated the two germline ends. The CDR3 is made up of 13 amino acids. The germline V gene encodes CDR1 SGHKS and CDR2 YYEKEE (reference sequence).

The V call is TRBV28, the J call TRBJ2-2; 7 positions agree with TRBD2. The CDR3 is made up of 18 amino acids. The V segment lost 7 bases and the J segment 4 bases; nucleotides outside the gene matches: 18. The germline gives CDR1 MDHEN, CDR2 SYDVKM. The CDR3 loop is CASTGRGGRSVSTGELFF. CDR3 DNA: TGTGCCAGCACGGGGAGGGGCGGGAGAAGCGTTTCCACCGGGGAGCTGTTTTTT.

Only one count was recorded for this clone. The gene calls are TRBV19 and TRBJ1-4; 7 bases are a match to TRBD1. This CDR3 has 15 residues. V lost 3 bases and J lost 5; bases outside the gene matches: 6. Germline V gene sequence: CDR1 LNHDA, CDR2 SQIVND (reference sequence). In DNA, the CDR3 is TGTGCCAGTAGTATCGGACAGGCTGAGAATGAAAAACTGTTTTTT. Protein sequence: CASSIGQAENEKLFF.

CDR3 region: CASSPSPAGFYEQYF. The CDR3 coding sequence is TGTGCCAGCAGCCCAAGTCCGGCGGGATTCTACGAGCAGTACTTC. The chain has TRBV7-3 and TRBJ2-5; D perhaps matches TRBD2 (6 bases). The J call may be in error: the DNA end matches TRBJ2-7 better. The CDR3 consists of 15 residues. Germline values: CDR1 SGHTA, CDR2 FQGTGA.

This clone came up many times. V and J are TRBV7-2 and TRBJ1-4; tentative D call: TRBD1 (6 bases). The CDR3 totals 15 residues. The V gene's germline CDR1 is SGHTA and CDR2 FQGNSA. Trimming removed 5 bases from V and 2 bases from J, with 12 bases in between. Written as DNA, the CDR3 is TGTGCCAGCAGCCCTCAAAGGGGGACTAATGAAAAACTGTTTTTT. Encoded protein: CASSPQRGTNEKLFF.

The rearrangement uses TRBV18 and TRBJ1-1; perhaps TRBD1 as D (5 bases). V lost 3 bases and J lost 2, with 13 bases in between. CDR1 is KGHSH, CDR2 LQKENI, per germline. The CDR3 covers 15 residues. The CDR3 coding sequence is TGTGCCAGCTCACCGTCCGGCAGGGAAAACACTGAAGCTTTCTTT. Translation gives CASSPSGRENTEAFF. Based on the CDR3 plus reference TRBV18 and TRBJ1-1, the full variable domain is NAGVMQNPRHLVRRRGQEARLRCSPMKGHSHVYWYRQLPEEGLKFMVYLQKENIIDESGMPKERFSAEFPKEGPSILRIQQVVRGDSAAYFCASSPSGRENTEAFFGQGTRLTVV.

This clone is a singleton in its sample. The DNA of the CDR3 is TGTGCCAGCTCACTTGACAGGGGTGGCAATGAAAAACTGTTTTTT. Translation: CASSLDRGGNEKLFF. This rearrangement joins TRBV18 to TRBJ1-4; 8 nucleotides agree with TRBD1. The J segment lost 5 bases and the V segment lost 4 bases, leaving 6 bases of the junction unmatched. Germline CDR1 and CDR2: KGHSH and LQKENI. The CDR3 spans 15 residues.

CDR3 protein: CASSQDWTGDQPQHF. The CDR3 coding sequence is TGCGCCAGCAGCCAAGACTGGACAGGGGACCAGCCCCAGCATTTT. The chain uses TRBV4-3 and TRBJ1-5, with TRBD1 identical over 9 bases. The CDR3 has 15 amino acids. J lost 7 bases, V lost 0 bases, and 4 bases had no gene match. Germline V gene data show CDR1 as LGHNA and CDR2 as YSLEER.

V gene TRBV21-1 combines with J gene TRBJ2-7; the table calls TRBD1, which could not be checked here. TRBV21-1 represents a pseudogene. The CDR3 is made up of 18 amino acids. The CDR3 is CASSKFVNKRGKGYEQYF. As DNA, the CDR3 is TGTGCCAGCAGCAAATTCGTAAATAAAAGGGGAAAAGGCTACGAGCAGTACTTC.

The chain is built from TRBV5-6 and TRBJ2-7, with 9 nucleotides matching TRBD2. Germline-derived CDR1 and CDR2 are SGHDT and YYEEEE. The junction had 9 bases not matched to a gene; V was cut back by 2 bases and J by 6 bases. This CDR3 has 15 residues. The CDR3, as DNA: TGTGCCAGCAGCTTAGGCGGGAGGGCCGACCGCGAGCAGTACTTC. Protein sequence: CASSLGGRADREQYF.

The chain has TRBV7-9 and TRBJ2-5; 7 positions match TRBD1. The germline CDR1 and CDR2 sequences are SEHNR and FQNEAQ (reference sequence). The CDR3 has 12 residues. V dropped 5 bases and J dropped 9; count of bases not matched to a gene: 6. CDR3: CASSRDSLAQYF. The CDR3 coding sequence is TGTGCCAGCAGCAGGGACAGTTTGGCCCAGTACTTC.

The V call is TRBV7-8, the J call TRBJ1-4, with D perhaps matching TRBD1 (5 bases). The CDR3 runs to 15 residues. Germline CDR1 SGHVS, CDR2 FQNEAQ. V lost 1 base, J lost 6 bases, and 12 bases lay in between. For the CDR3, the DNA is TGTGCCAGCAGCTTAGAGGGGTCGGATGATGAAAAACTGTTTTTT. It specifies CASSLEGSDDEKLFF. Together with reference TRBV7-8 and TRBJ1-4, the CDR3 gives the full variable domain: GAGVSQSPRYKVAKRGQDVALRCDPISGHVSLFWYQQALGQGPEFLTYFQNEAQLDKSGLPSDRFFAERPEGSVSTLKIQRTQQEDSAVYLCASSLEGSDDEKLFFGSGTQLSVL.

On this clone itself: One end of the junction fails to match germline, which may point to a read error. The rearrangement uses TRBV7-9 and TRBJ1-5; D might be TRBD1 (6 bases). The CDR3 is made up of 14 amino acids. Germline assignment: CDR1 SEHNR and CDR2 FQNEAQ (reference sequence). The CDR3 region has the DNA TGTTCCAGCTCGCGAGGGGGGGCCCTTAGGCCCCAGCATTTT. Protein sequence: CSSSRGGALRPQHF.

The CDR3: CASILSASSGANVLTF. The CDR3 region has the DNA TGTGCCAGCATTTTGTCAGCGAGCTCTGGGGCCAACGTCCTGACTTTC. V and J are TRBV2 and TRBJ2-6; D remains unclear. This CDR3 spans 16 amino acids. Looked up from germline, CDR1 is SNHLY and CDR2 is FYNNEI. The ends were cut back, 7 bases at V and 0 bases at J, with 13 bases in the middle.

The CDR3 region is CASSLTDTQYF. Written as DNA, the CDR3 is TGTGCCAGCAGCCTCACAGATACGCAGTATTTT. The chain couples TRBV11-2 to TRBJ2-3; D is ambiguous. The CDR3 runs 11 residues. CDR1 SGHAT and CDR2 FQNNGV come from the germline V gene. Trimming cost V 5 bases and J 2 bases, with 2 bases left between them.

The chain carries TRBV4-2 and TRBJ2-7; D remains unclear. The CDR3 has 15 amino acids. V lost 0 bases and J 0 bases, leaving 9 bases between the germline ends. Looked up from germline, CDR1 is LGHNA and CDR2 is YNFKEQ. The CDR3 region is CASSQESLSSYEQYF. The CDR3 DNA reads as TGTGCCAGCAGCCAAGAGAGTTTGAGCTCCTACGAGCAGTACTTC.

The chain couples TRBV6-6 to TRBJ2-7, with TRBD2 matching 7 bases. The CDR3 spans 13 residues. Germline loops: CDR1 MNHNY, CDR2 SVGAGI (reference sequence). Germline trimming cut 5 bases from V and 0 bases from J; bases unmatched to any gene: 1. The CDR3 region has the DNA TGTGCCAGCAGTCGGGAGGCCTCCTACGAGCAGTACTTC. Its translation: CASSREASYEQYF.

This clone has just one count. The chain has TRBV28 and TRBJ1-4; no reliable D call. Trimming took off 2 bases at V and 4 bases at J, with 5 bases between the two ends. There are 13 residues in the CDR3. CDR1 MDHEN and CDR2 SYDVKM come from the germline V gene. The CDR3 loop reads CASSLQNNEKLFF. CDR3 nucleotide sequence: TGTGCCAGCAGTTTACAGAATAATGAAAAACTGTTTTTT.

CDR3: CASSLDSYMYTEAFF. The CDR3 coding sequence is TGTGCCAGCAGCTTGGACAGTTACATGTACACTGAAGCTTTCTTT. The chain joins TRBV5-4 to TRBJ1-1; D uncertain. The CDR3 sequence is 15 residues long. Germline lookup yields CDR1 SGHNT and CDR2 YYREEE (reference sequence). The ends were cut back, 0 bases at V and 3 bases at J, with 12 bases in the middle.

In its sample, this clone was seen once. The V and J genes are TRBV5-1 and TRBJ1-2, with TRBD1 identical over 7 bases. Germline values: CDR1 SGHRS, CDR2 YFSETQ. With V trimmed by 3 bases and J by 5 bases, 4 bases remained unmatched. The CDR3 consists of 13 residues. The CDR3 loop reads CASSSGQLYGYTF. The CDR3 nucleotides read TGCGCCAGCAGCTCGGGACAGTTGTATGGCTACACCTTC.

This chain connects TRBV10-3 to TRBJ2-3; the D is unclear. This CDR3 is 13 amino acids long. Germline CDR1 is ENHRY and CDR2 is SYGVKD. Trimming shortened V by 2 bases and J by 0 bases, and 3 bases separated the two germline ends. In nucleotides, the CDR3 is TGTGCCATCAGTGAGGGCAGCACAGATACGCAGTATTTT. Translated, it gives CAISEGSTDTQYF.

V and J are TRBV7-2 and TRBJ2-1, with TRBD1 matching 7 bases. Per the germline V gene, CDR1 is SGHTA and CDR2 is FQGNSA. The CDR3 totals 15 residues. The J segment lost 1 base and the V segment lost 5 bases, leaving 5 bases of the junction unmatched. CDR3 nucleotide sequence: TGTGCCAGCAGCCCGAGACAGGGTTCCTACAATGAGCAGTTCTTC. Its protein is CASSPRQGSYNEQFF.

This clone was found a few times. V usage is TRBV7-3 and J usage is TRBJ1-2, with D uncertain. The CDR3 runs 14 residues. Trimming pared 5 bases from V and 4 bases from J, leaving 14 bases between. Germline CDR1 reads SGHTA; CDR2 reads FQGTGA. CDR3 sequence (DNA): TGTGCCAGCAGCCCCCGCGAAGGGAGCTATGGCTACACCTTC. Translation: CASSPREGSYGYTF. Using reference TRBV7-3 and TRBJ1-2 for the parts outside the CDR3, the full variable domain is GAGVSQTPSNKVTEKGKYVELRCDPISGHTALYWYRQSLGQGPEFLIYFQGTGAADDSGLPNDRFFAVRPEGSVSTLKIQRTERGDSAVYLCASSPREGSYGYTFGSGTRLTVV.